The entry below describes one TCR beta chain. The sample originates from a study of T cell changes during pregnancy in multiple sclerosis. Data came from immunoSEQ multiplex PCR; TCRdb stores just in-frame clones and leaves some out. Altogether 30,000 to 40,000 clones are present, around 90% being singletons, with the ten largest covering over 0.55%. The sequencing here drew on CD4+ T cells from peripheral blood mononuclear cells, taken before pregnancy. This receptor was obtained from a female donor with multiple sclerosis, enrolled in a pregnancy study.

CDR3 residues: CASSFTGFQPQHF. CDR3 DNA: TGTGCCAGCAGCTTTACAGGGTTTCAGCCCCAGCATTTT. The chain joins TRBV7-9 to TRBJ1-5, with D maybe TRBD1 (6 bases). The ends were cut back, 3 bases at V and 6 bases at J, with 9 bases in the middle. CDR1 is SEHNR, CDR2 FQNEAQ, per germline (reference sequence). This CDR3 has 13 amino acids. Drawing the rest from reference TRBV7-9 and TRBJ1-5, the complete variable domain is DTGVSQNPRHKITKRGQNVTFRCDPISEHNRLYWYRQTLGQGPEFLTYFQNEAQLEKSRLLSDRFSAERPKGSFSTLEIQRTEQGDSAMYLCASSFTGFQPQHFGDGTRLSIL.